This TCR beta chain was identified during a study of CD8+CD57+ T cells in acquired aplastic anemia. Study context: Isolated CD4+ and CD8+ cells, once sorted, yielded DNA averaging roughly 3.2 ug.

The CDR3 spans 16 residues. The J segment lost 2 bases and the V segment lost 5 bases, leaving 6 bases of the junction unmatched. In germline, CDR1 is SGHTA, CDR2 FQGTGA. Genomic DNA served as template for TCR beta VDJ and CDR3 profiling. Each CDR3 protein gets one entry after TCRdb re-called the reads with MiXCR. This table has around 250,000 distinct CDR3 sequences, about 56% appearing once. In the case of this clonotype: Its antigen is not identified.

Broader study findings: It was found that almost 30 CD8+ CDR3 sequences were shared between patients and controls. CD8+ Simpson's diversity showed no significant patient-control difference.

The material sequenced was sorted CD4+, CD8+, or CD8+CD57+ T cells (not recorded which) from PBMCs. The chain carries TRBV7-3 and TRBJ2-3, with TRBD2 matching over 11 bases. The sequence was obtained from a human donor with severe aplastic anemia or a healthy control (not recorded which). CDR3 in amino acids: CASSLSGLAATDTQYF. The CDR3, as DNA: TGTGCCAGCAGCCTATCGGGACTAGCGGCCACAGATACGCAGTATTTT.